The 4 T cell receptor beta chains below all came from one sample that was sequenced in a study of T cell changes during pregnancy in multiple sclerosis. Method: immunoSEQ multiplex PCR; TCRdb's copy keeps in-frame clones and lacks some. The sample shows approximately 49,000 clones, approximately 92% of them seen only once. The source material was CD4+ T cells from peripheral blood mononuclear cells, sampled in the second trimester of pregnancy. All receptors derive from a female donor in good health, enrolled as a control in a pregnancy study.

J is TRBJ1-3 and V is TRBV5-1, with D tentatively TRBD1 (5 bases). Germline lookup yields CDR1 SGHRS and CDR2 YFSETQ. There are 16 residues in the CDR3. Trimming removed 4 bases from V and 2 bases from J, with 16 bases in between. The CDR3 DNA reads TGCGCCAGCAGCCCGGGAGCAGGGCCCGCTGGAAACACCATATATTTT. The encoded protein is CASSPGAGPAGNTIYF.

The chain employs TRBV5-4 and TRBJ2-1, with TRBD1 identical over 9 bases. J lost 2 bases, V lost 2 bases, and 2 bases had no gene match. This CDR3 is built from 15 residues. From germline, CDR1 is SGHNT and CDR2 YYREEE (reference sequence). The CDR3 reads CASSFGTGTYNEQFF. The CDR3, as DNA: TGTGCCAGCAGCTTCGGGACAGGGACCTACAATGAGCAGTTCTTC.

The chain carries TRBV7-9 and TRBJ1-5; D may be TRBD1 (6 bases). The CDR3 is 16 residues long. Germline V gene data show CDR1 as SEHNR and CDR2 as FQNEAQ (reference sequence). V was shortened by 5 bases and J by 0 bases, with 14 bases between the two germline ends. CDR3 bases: TGTGCCAGCAGCCTAGACAGGTTAGATAGCAATCAGCCCCAGCATTTT. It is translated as CASSLDRLDSNQPQHF.

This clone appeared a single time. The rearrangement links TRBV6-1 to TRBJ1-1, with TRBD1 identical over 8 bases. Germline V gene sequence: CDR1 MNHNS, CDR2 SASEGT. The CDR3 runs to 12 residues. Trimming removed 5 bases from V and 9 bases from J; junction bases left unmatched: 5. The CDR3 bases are TGTGCCAGCAGTTTCCGGACAGGGAAAGCTTTCTTT. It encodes CASSFRTGKAFF.